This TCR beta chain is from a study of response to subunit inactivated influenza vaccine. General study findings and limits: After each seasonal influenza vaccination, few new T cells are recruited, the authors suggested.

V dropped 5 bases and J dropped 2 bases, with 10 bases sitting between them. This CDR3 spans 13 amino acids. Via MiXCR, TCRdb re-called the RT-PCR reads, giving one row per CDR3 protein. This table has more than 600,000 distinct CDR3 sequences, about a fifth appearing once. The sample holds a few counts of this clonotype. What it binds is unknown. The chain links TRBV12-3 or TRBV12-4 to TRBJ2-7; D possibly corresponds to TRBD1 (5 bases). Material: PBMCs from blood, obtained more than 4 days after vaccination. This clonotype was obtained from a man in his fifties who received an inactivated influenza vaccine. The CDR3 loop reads CASSADSPYEQYF. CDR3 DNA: TGTGCCAGCAGTGCCGACAGTCCCTACGAGCAGTACTTC.